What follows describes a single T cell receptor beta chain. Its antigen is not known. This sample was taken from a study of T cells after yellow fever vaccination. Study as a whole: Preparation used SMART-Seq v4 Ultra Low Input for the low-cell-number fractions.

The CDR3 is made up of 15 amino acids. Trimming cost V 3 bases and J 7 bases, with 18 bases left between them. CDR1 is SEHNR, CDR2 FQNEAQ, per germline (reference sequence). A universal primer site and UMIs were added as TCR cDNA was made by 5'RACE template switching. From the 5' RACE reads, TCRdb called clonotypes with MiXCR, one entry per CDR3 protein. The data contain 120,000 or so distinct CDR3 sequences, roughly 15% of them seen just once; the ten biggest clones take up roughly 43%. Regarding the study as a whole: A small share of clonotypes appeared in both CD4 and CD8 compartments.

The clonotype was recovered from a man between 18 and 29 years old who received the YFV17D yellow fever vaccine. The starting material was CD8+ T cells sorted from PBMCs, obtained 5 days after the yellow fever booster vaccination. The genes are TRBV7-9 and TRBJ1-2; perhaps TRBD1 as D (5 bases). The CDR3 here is CASSLGRGGPIGYTF. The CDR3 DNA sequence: TGTGCCAGCAGCTTGGGACGAGGTGGCCCAATTGGCTACACCTTC. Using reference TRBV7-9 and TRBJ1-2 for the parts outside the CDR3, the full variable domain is DTGVSQNPRHKITKRGQNVTFRCDPISEHNRLYWYRQTLGQGPEFLTYFQNEAQLEKSRLLSDRFSAERPKGSFSTLEIQRTEQGDSAMYLCASSLGRGGPIGYTFGSGTRLTVV.